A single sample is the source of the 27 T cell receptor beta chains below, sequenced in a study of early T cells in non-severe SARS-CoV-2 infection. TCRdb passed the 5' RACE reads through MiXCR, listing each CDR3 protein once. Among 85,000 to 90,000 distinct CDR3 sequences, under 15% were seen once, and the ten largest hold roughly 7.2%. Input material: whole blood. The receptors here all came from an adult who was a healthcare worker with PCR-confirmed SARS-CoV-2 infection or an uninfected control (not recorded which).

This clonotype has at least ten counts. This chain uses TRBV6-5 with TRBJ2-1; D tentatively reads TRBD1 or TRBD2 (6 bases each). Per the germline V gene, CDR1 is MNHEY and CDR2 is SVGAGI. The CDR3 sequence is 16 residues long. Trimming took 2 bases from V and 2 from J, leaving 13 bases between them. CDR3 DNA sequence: TGTGCCAGCAGTTACGGGGGGCGGCCGGCCTACAATGAGCAGTTCTTC. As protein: CASSYGGRPAYNEQFF.

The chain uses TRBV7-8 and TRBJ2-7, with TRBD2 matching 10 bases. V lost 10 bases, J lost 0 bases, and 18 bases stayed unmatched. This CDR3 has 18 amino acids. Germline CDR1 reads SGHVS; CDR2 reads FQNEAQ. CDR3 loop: CATSAGVKLAGISYEQYF. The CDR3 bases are TGTGCCACTTCCGCCGGGGTCAAACTAGCGGGGATCTCCTACGAGCAGTACTTC.

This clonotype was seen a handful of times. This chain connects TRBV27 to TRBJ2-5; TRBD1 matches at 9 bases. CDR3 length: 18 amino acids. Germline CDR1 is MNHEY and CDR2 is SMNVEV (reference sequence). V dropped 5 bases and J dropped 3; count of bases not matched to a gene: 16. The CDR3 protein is CASSPLTGQGNQKETQYF. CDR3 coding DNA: TGTGCCAGCAGTCCCTTAACGGGACAGGGAAATCAAAAAGAGACCCAGTACTTC.

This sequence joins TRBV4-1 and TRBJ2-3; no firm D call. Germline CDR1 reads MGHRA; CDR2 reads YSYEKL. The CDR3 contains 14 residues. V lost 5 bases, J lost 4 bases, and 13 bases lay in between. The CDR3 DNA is TGCGCCAGCAGCTCCTCGGCCGCACCAGATACGCAGTATTTT. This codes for CASSSSAAPDTQYF.

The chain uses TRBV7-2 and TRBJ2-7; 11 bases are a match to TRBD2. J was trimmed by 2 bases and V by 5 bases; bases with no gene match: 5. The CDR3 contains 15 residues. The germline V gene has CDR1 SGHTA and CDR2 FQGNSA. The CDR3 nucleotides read TGTGCCAGCAGCCCCACTAGCGGGAGTGCCTACGAGCAGTACTTC. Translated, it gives CASSPTSGSAYEQYF.

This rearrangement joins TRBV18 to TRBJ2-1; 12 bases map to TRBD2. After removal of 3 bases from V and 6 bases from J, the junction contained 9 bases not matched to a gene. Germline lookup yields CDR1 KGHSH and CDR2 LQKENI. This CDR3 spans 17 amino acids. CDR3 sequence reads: CASSPIPLAGGSNEQFF. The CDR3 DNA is TGTGCCAGCTCACCCATACCCCTAGCGGGAGGGAGCAATGAGCAGTTCTTC.

This CDR3 is CASSPPAGSSYNEQFF. DNA for the CDR3: TGTGCCAGCTCACCCCCCGCAGGCAGCTCCTACAATGAGCAGTTCTTC. V and J are TRBV18 and TRBJ2-1; unclear D gene. The CDR3 is 16 amino acids. V was pared by 3 bases and J by 0 bases, with 12 bases between. Looked up from germline, CDR1 is KGHSH and CDR2 is LQKENI.

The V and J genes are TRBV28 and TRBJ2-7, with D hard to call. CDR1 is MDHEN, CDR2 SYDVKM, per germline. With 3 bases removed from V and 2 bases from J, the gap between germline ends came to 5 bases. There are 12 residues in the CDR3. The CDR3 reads CASSFPTYEQYF. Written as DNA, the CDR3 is TGTGCCAGCAGTTTCCCGACCTACGAGCAGTACTTC.

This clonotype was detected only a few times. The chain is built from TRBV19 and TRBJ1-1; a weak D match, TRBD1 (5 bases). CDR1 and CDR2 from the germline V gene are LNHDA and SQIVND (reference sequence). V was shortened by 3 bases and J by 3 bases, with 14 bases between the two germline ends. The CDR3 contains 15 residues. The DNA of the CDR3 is TGTGCCAGTAGTATGGGGCGGAGGCCCTACACTGAAGCTTTCTTT. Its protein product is CASSMGRRPYTEAFF.

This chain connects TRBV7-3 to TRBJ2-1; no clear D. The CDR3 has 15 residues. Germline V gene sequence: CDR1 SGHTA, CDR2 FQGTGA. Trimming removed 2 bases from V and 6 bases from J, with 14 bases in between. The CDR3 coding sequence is TGTGCCAGCAGCTTACCCCCGCCTGGTGGCAATGAGCAGTTCTTC. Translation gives CASSLPPPGGNEQFF.

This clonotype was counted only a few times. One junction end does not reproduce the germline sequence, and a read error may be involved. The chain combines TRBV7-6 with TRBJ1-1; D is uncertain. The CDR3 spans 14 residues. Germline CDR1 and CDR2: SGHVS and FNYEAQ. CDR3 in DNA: TGTGCCAGCAGCCTAGCTTTGTCCAACACTGAAGCTTTCTTT. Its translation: CASSLALSNTEAFF. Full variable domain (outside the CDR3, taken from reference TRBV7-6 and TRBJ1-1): GAGVSQSPRYKVTKRGQDVALRCDPISGHVSLYWYRQALGQGPEFLTYFNYEAQQDKSGLPNDRFSAERPEGSISTLTIQRTEQRDSAMYRCASSLALSNTEAFFGQGTRLTVV.

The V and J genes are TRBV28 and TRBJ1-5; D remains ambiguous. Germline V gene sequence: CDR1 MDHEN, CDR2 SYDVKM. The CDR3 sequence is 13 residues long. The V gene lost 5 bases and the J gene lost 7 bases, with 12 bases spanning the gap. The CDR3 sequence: CASSREWKQPQHF. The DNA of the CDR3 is TGTGCCAGCAGTAGAGAATGGAAACAGCCCCAGCATTTT.

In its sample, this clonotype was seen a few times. The CDR3 spells CASSKTSVNNEQFF. The CDR3 nucleotides are TGTGCCAGTAGTAAGACTAGCGTTAACAATGAGCAGTTCTTC. The V and J genes are TRBV19 and TRBJ2-1, with 8 bases aligning to TRBD2. In germline, CDR1 is LNHDA, CDR2 SQIVND (reference sequence). Trimming at V came to 4 bases and at J to 5 bases, leaving 4 bases not matched to a gene. This CDR3 region has 14 residues.

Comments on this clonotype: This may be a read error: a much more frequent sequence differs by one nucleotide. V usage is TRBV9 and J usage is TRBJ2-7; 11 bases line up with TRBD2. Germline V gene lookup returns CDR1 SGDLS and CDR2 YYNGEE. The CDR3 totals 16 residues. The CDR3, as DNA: TGTGCCAGCAGCCCCGGACTAGCGGGCCCATCCTGCGAGCAGTACTTC. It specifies CASSPGLAGPSCEQYF.

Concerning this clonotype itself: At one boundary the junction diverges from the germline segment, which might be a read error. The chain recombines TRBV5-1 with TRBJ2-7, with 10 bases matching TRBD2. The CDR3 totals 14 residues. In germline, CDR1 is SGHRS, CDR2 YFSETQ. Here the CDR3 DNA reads TGCGCCAGCAGCTCCGGGACTAGCGTTTACGGGCAGTACTTC. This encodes CASSSGTSVYGQYF. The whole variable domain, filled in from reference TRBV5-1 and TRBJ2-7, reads KAGVTQTPRYLIKTRGQQVTLSCSPISGHRSVSWYQQTPGQGLQFLFEYFSETQRNKGNFPGRFSGRQFSNSRSEMNVSTLELGDSALYLCASSSGTSVYGQYFGPGTRLTVT.

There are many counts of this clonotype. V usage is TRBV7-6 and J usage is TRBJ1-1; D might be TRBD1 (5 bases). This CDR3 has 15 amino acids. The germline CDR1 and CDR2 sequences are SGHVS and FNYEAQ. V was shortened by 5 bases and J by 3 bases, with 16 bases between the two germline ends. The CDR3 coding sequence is TGTGCCAGCAGCCCAGCGGTCAGGGCGTACACTGAAGCTTTCTTT. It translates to CASSPAVRAYTEAFF.

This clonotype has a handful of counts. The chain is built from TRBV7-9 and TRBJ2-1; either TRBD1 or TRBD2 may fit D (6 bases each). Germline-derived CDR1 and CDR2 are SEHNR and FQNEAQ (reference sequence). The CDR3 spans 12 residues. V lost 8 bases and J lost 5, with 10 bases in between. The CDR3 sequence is CASAEGDNEQFF. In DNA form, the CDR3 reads TGTGCCAGCGCGGAGGGGGACAATGAGCAGTTCTTC.

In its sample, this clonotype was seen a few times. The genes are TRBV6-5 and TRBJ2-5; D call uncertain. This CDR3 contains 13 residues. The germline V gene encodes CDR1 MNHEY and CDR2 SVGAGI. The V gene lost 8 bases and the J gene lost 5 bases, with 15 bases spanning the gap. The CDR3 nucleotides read TGTGCCAGCCATCAAGGCGCGGAGGAGACCCAGTACTTC. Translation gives CASHQGAEETQYF.

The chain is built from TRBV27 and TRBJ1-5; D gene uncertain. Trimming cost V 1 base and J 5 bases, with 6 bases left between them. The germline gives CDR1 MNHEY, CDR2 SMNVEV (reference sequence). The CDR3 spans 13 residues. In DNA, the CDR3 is TGTGCCAGCAGTTTATACTCTGATCAGCCCCAGCATTTT. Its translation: CASSLYSDQPQHF.

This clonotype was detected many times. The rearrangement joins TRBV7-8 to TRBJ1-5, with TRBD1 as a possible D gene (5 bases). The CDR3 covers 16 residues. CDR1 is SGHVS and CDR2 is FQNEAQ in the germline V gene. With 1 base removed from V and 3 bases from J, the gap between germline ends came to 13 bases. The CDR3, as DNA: TGTGCCAGCAGCTTAGGATTGGGGGGTCCCAATCAGCCCCAGCATTTT. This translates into CASSLGLGGPNQPQHF. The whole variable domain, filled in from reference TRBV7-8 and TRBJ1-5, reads GAGVSQSPRYKVAKRGQDVALRCDPISGHVSLFWYQQALGQGPEFLTYFQNEAQLDKSGLPSDRFFAERPEGSVSTLKIQRTQQEDSAVYLCASSLGLGGPNQPQHFGDGTRLSIL.

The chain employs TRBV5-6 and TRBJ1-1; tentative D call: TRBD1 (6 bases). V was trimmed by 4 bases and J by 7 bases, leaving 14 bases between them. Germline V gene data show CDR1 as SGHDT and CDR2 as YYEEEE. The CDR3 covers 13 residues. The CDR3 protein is CASSPPTGIEAFF. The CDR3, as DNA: TGTGCCAGCAGCCCCCCGACAGGCATTGAAGCTTTCTTT.

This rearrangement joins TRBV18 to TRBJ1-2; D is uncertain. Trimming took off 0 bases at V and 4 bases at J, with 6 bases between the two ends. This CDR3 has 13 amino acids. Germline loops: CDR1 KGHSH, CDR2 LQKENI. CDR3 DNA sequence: TGTGCCAGCTCACCACCGGGGAGCTATGGCTACACCTTC. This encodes CASSPPGSYGYTF.

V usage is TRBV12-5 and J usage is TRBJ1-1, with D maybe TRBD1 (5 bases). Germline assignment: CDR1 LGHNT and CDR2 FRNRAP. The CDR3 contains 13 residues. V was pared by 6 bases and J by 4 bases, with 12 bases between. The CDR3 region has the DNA TGTGCTAGTGGACCAACAGGAGCCACTGAAGCTTTCTTT. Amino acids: CASGPTGATEAFF.

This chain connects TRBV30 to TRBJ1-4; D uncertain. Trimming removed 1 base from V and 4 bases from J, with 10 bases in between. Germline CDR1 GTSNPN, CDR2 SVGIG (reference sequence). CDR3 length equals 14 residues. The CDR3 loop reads CAWSEGSHNEKLFF. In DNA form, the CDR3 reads TGTGCCTGGAGTGAGGGATCGCATAATGAAAAACTGTTTTTT.

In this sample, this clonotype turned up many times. The CDR3 coding sequence is TGCGCCAGCAGCTTATCGGCAGATACGCAGTATTTT. Protein sequence: CASSLSADTQYF. This rearrangement joins TRBV5-1 to TRBJ2-3; D remains unclear. V was trimmed by 2 bases and J by 4 bases, leaving 5 bases between them. From germline, CDR1 is SGHRS and CDR2 YFSETQ. The CDR3 totals 12 residues.

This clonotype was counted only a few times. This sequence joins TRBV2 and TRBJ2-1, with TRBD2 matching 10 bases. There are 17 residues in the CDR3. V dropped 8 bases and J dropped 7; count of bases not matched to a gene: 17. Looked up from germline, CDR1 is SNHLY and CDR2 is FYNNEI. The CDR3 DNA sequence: TGTGCCAGCCTGGAAGGGGGAAGCGGGAGGGCCGGTAATGAGCAGTTCTTC. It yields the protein CASLEGGSGRAGNEQFF.

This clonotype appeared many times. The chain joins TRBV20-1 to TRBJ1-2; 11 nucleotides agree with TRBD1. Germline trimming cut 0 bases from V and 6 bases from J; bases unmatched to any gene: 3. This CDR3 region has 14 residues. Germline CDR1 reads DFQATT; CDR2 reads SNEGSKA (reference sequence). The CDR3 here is CSARDSDRGHGYTF. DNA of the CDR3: TGCAGTGCTAGAGATTCGGACAGGGGGCATGGCTACACCTTC.